This T cell receptor beta chain came from a study of graft-versus-host responses after intestinal transplantation. Generated by immunoSEQ multiplex PCR, the TCRdb table keeps only in-frame clones and is missing some. The data show about 120,000 clones, over 80% seen once. In the case of this clone: Antigen unknown.

This clonotype was obtained from a human donor who received an intestinal transplant. Sequenced here: unstimulated CD4+ T cells sorted from spleen or lymph node cells, sampled before intestinal transplant.

The CDR3 nucleotides read TGCGCCAGCAGCTTGGACTGGGGCGAGCAGTACTTC. This gives the protein CASSLDWGEQYF. The gene calls are TRBV5-1 and TRBJ2-7, with D uncertain. Germline V lookup: CDR1 SGHRS, CDR2 YFSETQ. The CDR3 is 12 amino acids. The germline V and J ends were trimmed by 0 bases and 6 bases, with 7 bases remaining between them.